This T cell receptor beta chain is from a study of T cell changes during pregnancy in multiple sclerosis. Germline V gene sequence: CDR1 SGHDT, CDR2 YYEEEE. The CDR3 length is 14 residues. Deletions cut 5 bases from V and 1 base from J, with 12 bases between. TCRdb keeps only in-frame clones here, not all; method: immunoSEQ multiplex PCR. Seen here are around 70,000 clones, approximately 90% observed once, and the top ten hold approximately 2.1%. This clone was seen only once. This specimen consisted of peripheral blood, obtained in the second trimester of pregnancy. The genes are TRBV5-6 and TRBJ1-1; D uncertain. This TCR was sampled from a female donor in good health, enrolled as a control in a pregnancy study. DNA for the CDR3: TGTGCCAGCAGTCCCATCGGAGCGAACACTGAAGCTTTCTTT. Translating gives CASSPIGANTEAFF.